Reported below is one TCR beta chain. The source of the sample is a study of blood T cell repertoires in COVID-19. This CDR3 is built from 13 residues. Germline CDR1 reads MNHNY; CDR2 reads SVGAGI (reference sequence). V was pared by 7 bases and J by 4 bases, with 5 bases of the junction left unmatched. TCRdb's table, derived via immunoSEQ multiplex PCR, lists solely in-frame clones and lacks some. The data hold roughly 250,000 clones, with around nine tenths observed a single time. This clonotype was obtained from a middle-aged woman who had been exposed to COVID-19. J is TRBJ1-1 and V is TRBV6-6; 8 bases match TRBD1. Sequencing input: PBMCs or T cells enriched from blood (not recorded which). Here the CDR3 reads CASTRQGTTEAFF. For the CDR3, the DNA is TGTGCCAGCACCAGACAGGGGACCACTGAAGCTTTCTTT.